This TCR beta chain was sequenced during a study of CD8 T cells in ankylosing spondylitis. TCRdb passed the 5' RACE reads through MiXCR, listing each CDR3 protein once. The sample lists under 250,000 distinct CDR3 sequences, about 10% occurring once. J lost 2 bases, V lost 5 bases, and 5 bases had no gene match. The germline gives CDR1 SQVTM, CDR2 ANQGSEA. The CDR3 length is 14 residues. Regarding the study as a whole: One TCR beta motif, made up of roughly 8 highly homologous variants, appeared characteristic of ankylosing spondylitis blood.

The sample holds many counts of this clonotype. The antigen remains unidentified. The specimen sequenced was blood, either unsorted or a sorted T cell fraction (not recorded which). This rearrangement joins TRBV29-1 to TRBJ2-2, with TRBD1 matching 7 bases. The sequence was collected from a male donor with ankylosing spondylitis or in good health (not recorded which). CDR3 residues: CSVNRGYNTGELFF. CDR3 bases: TGCAGCGTTAACAGGGGTTACAACACCGGGGAGCTGTTTTTT.